The T cell receptor (beta chain) under discussion was sequenced for a study of T cells in Graves' hyperthyroidism and ophthalmopathy. Researchers defined stable Graves' hyperthyroidism as no ophthalmopathy progression within 18 months. RNA transcripts served as the template for amplifying TCR beta CDR3 regions. The HTBI primer set drove a first-round RT-PCR of the TCR CDR3. Using its own MiXCR run on the multiplex PCR reads, TCRdb lists one record per CDR3 protein. This table holds some 560,000 distinct CDR3 sequences, 15% to 19% found once. There are many counts of this clonotype. The V gene lost 0 bases and the J gene lost 9 bases, with 12 bases spanning the gap. The CDR3 has 14 residues. Germline lookup yields CDR1 MNHEY and CDR2 SVGAGI.

Sequencing used blood. This receptor was identified in a woman younger than 45 with Graves' hyperthyroidism. The chain has TRBV6-5 and TRBJ2-1; D is possibly TRBD2 (5 bases). The CDR3 reads CASSYSILVPEQFF. CDR3 nucleotide sequence: TGTGCCAGCAGTTACTCGATACTAGTCCCTGAGCAGTTCTTC.